This T cell receptor beta chain was retrieved from a study of blood T cell repertoires in COVID-19. Overall study context: The study drew acute and convalescent COVID-19 samples from the United States, Italy and Spain. T cells, B-cell-depleted T cells, or PBMCs supplied cDNA or gDNA.

As handled by the study authors: Amplification from reference gene primers served as the basis for estimated nucleated cell counts. Profiling relied on immunoSEQ multiplex PCR, and the TCRdb table lists in-frame clones only, not all of them. V and J calls and clone size are as listed in that table; D and trimming were resolved from the DNA. Altogether around 100,000 clones are present, about 90% being singletons, with the ten largest covering about 1.8%. The CDR3 is 16 residues long. Germline V CDR1 and CDR2: SGHRS, YFSETQ. V dropped 0 bases and J dropped 2 bases, with 14 bases sitting between them. The chain employs TRBV5-1 and TRBJ1-2, with unresolved D. The clonotype originates from a human donor with active COVID-19. The donor label of this sample is uncertain. The sample comprised peripheral blood. CDR3 bases: TGCGCCAGCAGCTTGGGCGGCTCGGCTATCAACTATGGCTACACCTTC. Translated, it gives CASSLGGSAINYGYTF.